These 3 T cell receptor beta chains were sequenced from one sample in a study of blood T cell repertoires in COVID-19. TCRdb keeps only in-frame clones here, not all; method: immunoSEQ multiplex PCR. The table lists about 160,000 clones, 65% to 85% of them singletons, with approximately 6% in the top ten. The sample consisted of PBMCs or T cells enriched from blood (not recorded which). These receptors were obtained from a man between 35 and 55 years old who had recovered from COVID-19.

This clone was picked up a small number of times. The chain has TRBV9 and TRBJ2-2; tentative D call: TRBD2 (7 bases). Looked up from germline, CDR1 is SGDLS and CDR2 is YYNGEE. Trimming took off 4 bases at V and 5 bases at J, with 24 bases between the two ends. The CDR3 is 18 residues long. The CDR3 protein is CASSQPPARGAGTGELFF. CDR3 bases: TGTGCCAGCAGCCAACCACCTGCCCGGGGGGCTGGGACCGGGGAGCTGTTTTTT.

The CDR3 coding sequence is TGCGCCAGCAGCTGGCTGGGGGGGGCGGACACTGAAGCTTTCTTT. Translating it yields CASSWLGGADTEAFF. The chain recombines TRBV5-1 with TRBJ1-1; maybe TRBD1 (6 bases). Trimming shortened V by 3 bases and J by 3 bases, and 15 bases separated the two germline ends. This CDR3 comprises 15 residues. Germline V CDR1 and CDR2: SGHRS, YFSETQ.

This clone appeared once. DNA for the CDR3: TGTGCCAGCTCACCTCAACAGGCAACTAATGAAAAACTGTTTTTT. Encoded protein: CASSPQQATNEKLFF. The chain recombines TRBV18 with TRBJ1-4; a possible D gene is TRBD1 (5 bases). CDR1 KGHSH and CDR2 LQKENI come from the germline V gene. The CDR3 runs 15 residues. The V gene lost 3 bases and the J gene lost 0 bases, with 8 bases spanning the gap.